The 6 T cell receptor beta chains below come from one sample, sequenced in a study of tumor-infiltrating lymphocytes in primary liver carcinoma. Alongside blood RNA obtained from unsorted whole blood, germline DNA was also extracted. Production of TCR beta cDNA used roughly 0.55 ug total RNA together with a constant-region primer. It was through three nested multiplex PCR rounds of slightly modified ARM-PCR that TCR beta libraries arose. Investigators reported that the first two PCR rounds, at roughly 10 cycles each, used TRBV1-TRBV30 forward primers with a C-beta reverse primer. Via MiXCR, TCRdb re-called the multiplex PCR reads, giving one row per CDR3 protein. In the table there are 310,000 or so distinct CDR3 sequences, 65% of which are singletons. Material: peripheral blood. The receptors were sampled from a man aged 35 to 55 with primary liver carcinoma and hepatitis B virus infection.

The chain combines TRBV9 with TRBJ1-3, with no clear D. This CDR3 comprises 14 residues. Trimming left V 4 bases short and J 3 bases short, with 11 bases between. Germline V CDR1 and CDR2: SGDLS, YYNGEE. The CDR3 here is CASSPPLGGNTIYF. As DNA, the CDR3 is TGTGCCAGCAGCCCGCCATTGGGTGGAAACACCATATATTTT.

As for this clonotype: A read error may explain this, as a much larger clone is one base away. The V gene is TRBV6-2 or TRBV6-3, the J gene TRBJ2-2; perhaps TRBD2 as D (5 bases). CDR1 MNHEY and CDR2 SVGEGT come from the germline V gene. The CDR3 covers 12 residues. The CDR3 loop reads CASSHYSGKLFF. CDR3 DNA sequence: TGTGCCAGCAGCCACTACTCCGGGAAGCTGTTTTTT.

Worth noting for this clonotype: An end of the junction differs from the germline gene, which may be a read error. The chain joins TRBV11-2 to TRBJ2-7; D is possibly TRBD1 (6 bases). CDR3 length: 14 residues. The V gene's germline CDR1 is SGHAT and CDR2 FQNNGV. CDR3 bases: TGTGTCAGCAGCTTAGAGGGGACATCCTACGAGCAGTACTTC. This sequence encodes CVSSLEGTSYEQYF. Full variable domain (missing parts from reference TRBV11-2 and TRBJ2-7): EAGVAQSPRYKIIEKRQSVAFWCNPISGHATLYWYQQILGQGPKLLIQFQNNGVVDDSQLPKDRFSAERLKGVDSTLKIQPAKLEDSAVYLCVSSLEGTSYEQYFGPGTRLTVT.

To note about this clonotype: Sequence at one end of the junction differs from germline and may be a read error. V gene TRBV4-3 combines with J gene TRBJ2-5; the match to TRBD2 covers 7 bases. The CDR3 covers 16 residues. Per germline, CDR1 LGHNA and CDR2 YSLEER. CDR3 loop: CASSQGVAGLGVTQYF. For the CDR3, the DNA is TGCGCCAGCAGTCAAGGAGTAGCGGGTCTCGGGGTGACCCAGTACTTC.

Worth noting for this clonotype: As the CDR3 is not closed by the conserved phenylalanine or tryptophan, this likely results from a read error. V is TRBV11-2 and J is TRBJ2-5; D perhaps matches TRBD2 (6 bases). Germline CDR1 SGHAT, CDR2 FQNNGV. The CDR3 has 18 residues. In nucleotides, the CDR3 is TGTACCAGCAGCCTAGCGAGGCTAGCCCTGGGAAAAAAAGAGACCCAGTACATC. Its protein is CTSSLARLALGKKETQYI.

As for this clonotype: The junction departs from the called germline gene at one end, perhaps through a read error. V gene TRBV10-3 combines with J gene TRBJ1-6, with D unclear. The length of the CDR3 is 15 residues. CDR1 and CDR2 (germline): ENHRY, SYGVKD. CDR3 loop: CAVSESTQPQSPLHF. In nucleotides, the CDR3 is TGTGCCGTCAGTGAGTCGACTCAACCCCAGTCACCCCTCCACTTT.